The 30 T cell receptor beta chains below all came from one sample that was sequenced in a study of blood T cell repertoires in COVID-19. The method was immunoSEQ multiplex PCR; TCRdb's version includes in-frame clones alone and lacks a portion of them. The data contain about 480,000 clones, 88% of them singletons. The material sequenced was PBMCs or T cells enriched from blood (not recorded which). Receptor source: a woman in her thirties or forties who had recovered from COVID-19.

For this clone: Additional DNA sequences in this sample encode the identical CDR3. The CDR3 nucleotides read TGTGCCTGGAGTGTACAGGGAGAGACCCAGTACTTC. Translating it yields CAWSVQGETQYF. J is TRBJ2-5 and V is TRBV30; D possibly corresponds to TRBD1 (6 bases). V lost 0 bases, J lost 4 bases, and 6 bases lay in between. CDR3 length equals 12 residues. Germline V lookup: CDR1 GTSNPN, CDR2 SVGIG (reference sequence).

J is TRBJ2-1 and V is TRBV3-1 (or the pseudogene TRBV3-2); 7 bases align to TRBD1. Germline trimming cut 9 bases from V and 2 bases from J; bases unmatched to any gene: 7. Germline CDR1 is LGHDT and CDR2 is YNNKEL (reference sequence). The CDR3 consists of 14 residues. CDR3 region: CARKVGQTYNEQFF. The CDR3 coding sequence is TGTGCCAGGAAAGTGGGACAGACCTACAATGAGCAGTTCTTC.

This rearrangement joins TRBV5-1 to TRBJ1-1, with 8 bases lining up with TRBD1. The CDR3 has 15 amino acids. Germline loops: CDR1 SGHRS, CDR2 YFSETQ. The V gene end was trimmed by 6 bases and the J gene end by 0 bases; junction bases not matched to a gene: 7. In DNA form, the CDR3 reads TGCGCCAGCACTCTTGAACAGGGGGTGAACACTGAAGCTTTCTTT. It yields the protein CASTLEQGVNTEAFF. The variable domain in full, completed from reference TRBV5-1 and TRBJ1-1, reads KAGVTQTPRYLIKTRGQQVTLSCSPISGHRSVSWYQQTPGQGLQFLFEYFSETQRNKGNFPGRFSGRQFSNSRSEMNVSTLELGDSALYLCASTLEQGVNTEAFFGQGTRLTVV.

The genes are TRBV5-4 and TRBJ2-6, with a weak D call TRBD1 (5 bases). The CDR3 extends over 16 amino acids. CDR1 is SGHNT, CDR2 YYREEE, per germline (reference sequence). Trimming cost V 1 base and J 0 bases, with 8 bases left between them. Here the CDR3 DNA reads TGTGCCAGCAGCTTGTTCAGGGACTCTGGGGCCAACGTCCTGACTTTC. The encoded protein is CASSLFRDSGANVLTF.

The V gene is TRBV5-1, the J gene TRBJ2-6; 8 positions agree with TRBD1. The CDR3 consists of 19 residues. V trimming: 5 bases; J trimming: 0 bases; junction bases outside the gene matches: 13. CDR1 is SGHRS and CDR2 is YFSETQ in the germline V gene. The chain's CDR3 is CASRALWGQVDSGANVLTF. CDR3 bases: TGCGCCAGCAGGGCCCTCTGGGGACAGGTCGACTCTGGGGCCAACGTCCTGACTTTC.

The chain recombines TRBV29-1 with TRBJ2-1; 10 positions match TRBD2. Germline loops: CDR1 SQVTM, CDR2 ANQGSEA. CDR3 length: 17 residues. Trimming cost V 4 bases and J 1 base; bases outside gene matches: 10. CDR3 in DNA: TGCAGCGTTGGACCTCCTAGCGGGAGAATATCCTACAATGAGCAGTTCTTC. Amino acid sequence: CSVGPPSGRISYNEQFF.

The rearrangement uses TRBV11-3 and TRBJ1-1; TRBD1 matches at 10 bases. Germline values: CDR1 SGHNT, CDR2 YENEEA. The trim removed 5 bases at V and 1 base at J, leaving 1 base unmatched. CDR3 length: 14 amino acids. The DNA of the CDR3 is TGTGCCAGCAGCCGACAGGGGGCGAACACTGAAGCTTTCTTT. It specifies CASSRQGANTEAFF.

The V and J genes are TRBV5-1 and TRBJ1-1; D uncertain. Per germline, CDR1 SGHRS and CDR2 YFSETQ. The CDR3 has 16 residues. Trimming shortened V by 0 bases and J by 0 bases, and 12 bases separated the two germline ends. CDR3 nucleotides: TGCGCCAGCAGCTTGGCACTAGGGCATTTGAACACTGAAGCTTTCTTT. This gives the protein CASSLALGHLNTEAFF.

V and J are TRBV29-1 and TRBJ1-2; tentatively, D is TRBD1 (5 bases). The CDR3 spans 15 residues. Trimming cost V 0 bases and J 1 base, with 12 bases left between them. Germline lookup yields CDR1 SQVTM and CDR2 ANQGSEA. CDR3: CSVEEEQGLNYGYTF. Here the CDR3 DNA reads TGCAGCGTTGAAGAGGAGCAGGGTCTTAACTATGGCTACACCTTC. Supplemented by reference TRBV29-1 and TRBJ1-2, the full variable domain reads SAVISQKPSRDICQRGTSLTIQCQVDSQVTMMFWYRQQPGQSLTLIATANQGSEATYESGFVIDKFPISRPNLTFSTLTVSNMSPEDSSIYLCSVEEEQGLNYGYTFGSGTRLTVV.

This clone was detected a few times. The rearrangement links TRBV12-5 to TRBJ1-5, with TRBD1 matching over 7 bases. V shed 7 bases and J 4 bases; nucleotides not matched to a gene: 16. This CDR3 is 17 amino acids long. Germline-derived CDR1 and CDR2 are LGHNT and FRNRAP. CDR3 amino acids: CASARTDRTGYNQPQHF. The CDR3 DNA sequence: TGTGCTAGTGCCAGAACGGACAGGACCGGTTATAATCAGCCCCAGCATTTT. Supplemented by reference TRBV12-5 and TRBJ1-5, the full variable domain reads DARVTQTPRHKVTEMGQEVTMRCQPILGHNTVFWYRQTMMQGLELLAYFRNRAPLDDSGMPKDRFSAEMPDATLATLKIQPSEPRDSAVYFCASARTDRTGYNQPQHFGDGTRLSIL.

The gene calls are TRBV24-1 and TRBJ1-4; 8 bases agree with TRBD1. Germline CDR1 and CDR2: KGHDR and SFDVKD. The CDR3 length is 17 residues. Germline trimming cut 12 bases from V and 0 bases from J; bases unmatched to any gene: 14. In DNA form, the CDR3 reads TGTGCCCCAACTCCATGGGACAGGCCCCCAACTAATGAAAAACTGTTTTTT. This gives the protein CAPTPWDRPPTNEKLFF.

The chain employs TRBV3-1 (or the pseudogene TRBV3-2) and TRBJ2-3, with 12 bases identical to TRBD2. This CDR3 is 16 amino acids long. J lost 4 bases, V lost 1 base, and 3 bases had no gene match. Germline CDR1 is LGHDT and CDR2 is YNNKEL (reference sequence). CDR3: CASSQGLAGDSDTQYF. CDR3 coding DNA: TGTGCCAGCAGCCAAGGACTAGCGGGAGATTCAGATACGCAGTATTTT.

This chain uses TRBV11-3 with TRBJ2-1, with D possibly TRBD2 on 5 matching bases. The V end was cut by 8 bases, the J end by 0 bases, with 14 bases between. Germline loops: CDR1 SGHNT, CDR2 YENEEA. The CDR3 is made up of 15 amino acids. The CDR3 DNA sequence: TGTGCCAGCTCCCAGCGAGCGGTCTCCTACAATGAGCAGTTCTTC. Amino acid sequence: CASSQRAVSYNEQFF.

The chain combines TRBV4-1 with TRBJ2-1; TRBD1 might be the D (6 bases). The CDR3 contains 15 residues. With 5 bases removed from V and 7 bases from J, the gap between germline ends came to 18 bases. Germline-derived CDR1 and CDR2 are MGHRA and YSYEKL. The CDR3 DNA is TGCGCCAGCAGCGACGAACAGGGTAGGAGGAATGAGCAGTTCTTC. It is translated as CASSDEQGRRNEQFF.

This clone was recorded once. The chain uses TRBV29-1 and TRBJ2-5; no clear D gene. The germline V gene has CDR1 SQVTM and CDR2 ANQGSEA. V lost 4 bases to trimming and J lost 0 bases, with 9 bases between them. The CDR3 has 13 residues. Here the CDR3 DNA reads TGCAGCGTTGCCGGTTCCTACCAAGAGACCCAGTACTTC. Translating it yields CSVAGSYQETQYF.

The V call is TRBV25-1, the J call TRBJ1-2; D ambiguous. Trimming took off 3 bases at V and 2 bases at J, with 10 bases between the two ends. Germline loops: CDR1 MGHDK, CDR2 SYGVNS. The CDR3 runs to 14 residues. The CDR3 bases are TGTGCCAGCAGTGATGACACTGCGAACTATGGCTACACCTTC. Its translation is CASSDDTANYGYTF.

This sequence joins TRBV2 and TRBJ2-6, with D possibly being TRBD2 (6 bases). The V gene lost 11 bases and the J gene lost 1 base, with 12 bases spanning the gap. Germline values: CDR1 SNHLY, CDR2 FYNNEI. This CDR3 is 14 amino acids long. The DNA for the CDR3 is TGTGCCTCCCACCGGGGGTCTGGGGCCAACGTCCTGACTTTC. Translated, it gives CASHRGSGANVLTF.

The chain recombines TRBV5-1 with TRBJ1-1, with D hard to call. The germline gives CDR1 SGHRS, CDR2 YFSETQ. The CDR3 length is 14 residues. Trimming shortened V by 4 bases and J by 1 base, and 11 bases separated the two germline ends. The CDR3 spells CASSSKTENTEAFF. Written as DNA, the CDR3 is TGCGCCAGCAGCAGTAAAACAGAGAACACTGAAGCTTTCTTT. The variable domain in full, with the rest retrieved from reference TRBV5-1 and TRBJ1-1, is KAGVTQTPRYLIKTRGQQVTLSCSPISGHRSVSWYQQTPGQGLQFLFEYFSETQRNKGNFPGRFSGRQFSNSRSEMNVSTLELGDSALYLCASSSKTENTEAFFGQGTRLTVV.

The V gene is TRBV4-3, the J gene TRBJ1-1; D not resolved. CDR1 and CDR2 (germline): LGHNA, YSLEER. V was shortened by 4 bases and J by 4 bases, with 16 bases between the two germline ends. CDR3 size: 15 residues. The CDR3 DNA sequence: TGCGCCAGCAGCCGGGAGGGATCCGGGAGCACTGAAGCTTTCTTT. Translation gives CASSREGSGSTEAFF.

The chain is built from TRBV9 and TRBJ2-2; TRBD1 agrees at 7 bases. This CDR3 is built from 15 residues. J lost 3 bases, V lost 2 bases, and 4 bases had no gene match. The germline gives CDR1 SGDLS, CDR2 YYNGEE. The CDR3 protein is CASSVDRVHTGELFF. CDR3 coding DNA: TGTGCCAGCAGCGTCGACAGGGTCCACACCGGGGAGCTGTTTTTT.

This clone was seen a single time. The chain uses TRBV9 and TRBJ2-7; TRBD1 matches at 11 bases. Germline trimming cut 4 bases from V and 4 bases from J; bases unmatched to any gene: 4. The CDR3 consists of 14 residues. Germline V CDR1 and CDR2: SGDLS, YYNGEE. The chain's CDR3 is CASSPGQGAYEQYF. CDR3 in DNA: TGTGCCAGCAGCCCCGGACAGGGGGCGTACGAGCAGTACTTC.

This clone was detected once. The chain employs TRBV2 and TRBJ1-2; 9 nucleotides match TRBD1. The CDR3 is 15 residues long. From germline, CDR1 is SNHLY and CDR2 FYNNEI. Unmatched junction bases numbered 8, after V lost 7 bases and J lost 2 bases. The CDR3 nucleotides read TGTGCCAGCAAGAAACAGGGGGCTTCGAACTATGGCTACACCTTC. This encodes CASKKQGASNYGYTF.

The chain has TRBV6-5 and TRBJ2-2, with D perhaps matching TRBD1 (6 bases). Per the germline V gene, CDR1 is MNHEY and CDR2 is SVGAGI. The CDR3 has 15 residues. Trimming took off 4 bases at V and 1 base at J, with 10 bases between the two ends. CDR3 region: CASSSQDRNTGELFF. CDR3 nucleotides: TGTGCCAGCAGTTCTCAGGACAGGAACACCGGGGAGCTGTTTTTT.

This chain uses TRBV15 with TRBJ1-5, with 7 bases matching TRBD1. From germline, CDR1 is LNHNV and CDR2 YYDKDF (reference sequence). The CDR3 has 17 residues. J gave up 3 bases and V 2 bases, and 10 bases lay outside the gene matches. Here the CDR3 DNA reads TGTGCCACCAGCAGAAATAGGGACAGTGTCTTCAATCAGCCCCAGCATTTT. This codes for CATSRNRDSVFNQPQHF.

The chain combines TRBV13 with TRBJ1-2; 9 bases line up with TRBD1. J lost 0 bases, V lost 0 bases, and 2 bases had no gene match. This CDR3 is 16 amino acids long. Germline V gives CDR1 PRHDT, CDR2 FYEKMQ (reference sequence). The CDR3 bases are TGTGCCAGCAGCTTAGGGGGACAGGGTACTAACTATGGCTACACCTTC. This codes for CASSLGGQGTNYGYTF.

This clone was seen only once. The chain links TRBV4-1 to TRBJ1-4; 12 bases align to TRBD1. The junction had 5 bases not matched to a gene; V was cut back by 1 base and J by 8 bases. The CDR3 is 16 amino acids. Germline V CDR1 and CDR2: MGHRA, YSYEKL. The CDR3 sequence: CASSQVGQGAEEKLFF. CDR3 sequence (DNA): TGCGCCAGCAGCCAAGTGGGACAGGGGGCGGAAGAAAAACTGTTTTTT.

The chain uses TRBV2 and TRBJ2-3; 8 positions match TRBD2. The CDR3 has 14 residues. V gave up 6 bases and J gave up 0 bases; unmatched junction bases: 2. The germline CDR1 and CDR2 sequences are SNHLY and FYNNEI. The CDR3 reads CASRSSGSTDTQYF. The CDR3, as DNA: TGTGCCAGCAGGTCTAGCGGGAGCACAGATACGCAGTATTTT.

This sequence joins TRBV10-3 and TRBJ2-1; 9 bases align to TRBD2. The CDR3 length is 18 residues. Germline CDR1 is ENHRY and CDR2 is SYGVKD. The ends lost 6 bases at V and 8 bases at J; junction bases unmatched: 20. CDR3 bases: TGTGCCATCAGCGCCTTGACGGACCTCCGGGGCGGGAGGGATGAGCAGTTCTTC. This encodes CAISALTDLRGGRDEQFF.

In the case of this clone: Other DNA sequences within the sample encode an identical CDR3. The genes are TRBV29-1 and TRBJ2-7; weak D call: TRBD2 (5 bases). This CDR3 contains 11 residues. Germline lookup yields CDR1 SQVTM and CDR2 ANQGSEA. Trimming cost V 5 bases and J 1 base, with 6 bases left between them. In nucleotides, the CDR3 is TGCAGCGTTCGGGGATCCTACGAGCAGTACTTC. Translated, it gives CSVRGSYEQYF.

The chain carries TRBV28 and TRBJ1-5, with 9 bases lining up with TRBD1. After removal of 6 bases from V and 5 bases from J, the junction contained 5 bases not matched to a gene. This CDR3 has 14 residues. CDR1 and CDR2 (germline): MDHEN, SYDVKM. For the CDR3, the DNA is TGTGCCAGCAGGGGACAGGGTTTACATCAGCCCCAGCATTTT. It specifies CASRGQGLHQPQHF.